A selection of T cell receptor beta chains follows, all from one sample in a study of blood T cell repertoires in COVID-19. TCRdb's copy holds only in-frame clones and misses some; the assay was immunoSEQ multiplex PCR. The table has 330,000 or so clones, approximately 86% seen once. Input material: peripheral blood. The source is a man under 40 with COVID-19, enrolled during active disease. Both conserved end residues are part of each CDR3. The order of the fields is J gene, D gene, V gene, clone size, CDR3 DNA, CDR3 protein. A D gene is named only where the DNA matches it firmly. The listing skips clone size in some rows; elsewhere it reads once, few, many or a size class.

TRBJ1-2	TRBD1	TRBV19	.	TGTGCCAGTAGTATAGTCCGGACAGGCTATGGCTACACCTTC	CASSIVRTGYGYTF
TRBJ2-2	.	TRBV19	.	TGTGCCAGTAGCCCCACGGCGGGGACCGGGGAGCTGTTTTTT	CASSPTAGTGELFF
TRBJ2-3	.	TRBV7-6	.	TGTGCCAGCAGCTTTAGTGCGAGGGAAGGCTCAGATACGCAGTATTTT	CASSFSAREGSDTQYF
TRBJ2-6	TRBD1	TRBV24-1	.	TGTGCCACCAGTGACCCCGGGACAGGGTGGTTTGGGGCCAACGTCCTGACTTTC	CATSDPGTGWFGANVLTF
TRBJ1-1	TRBD1	TRBV18	.	TGTGCCAGCTCACCAGTACAGGGGATGAACACTGAAGCTTTCTTT	CASSPVQGMNTEAFF
TRBJ2-2	.	TRBV4-3	.	TGCGCCAGCAGCCAAGTTATACAGGGCACCGGGGAGCTGTTTTTT	CASSQVIQGTGELFF
TRBJ2-3	.	TRBV6-5	.	TGTGCCAGCAGGACTGGGTCTAGCACAGATACGCAGTATTTT	CASRTGSSTDTQYF
TRBJ2-7	.	TRBV5-1	.	TGCGCCAGCAGCTTAGGGGGATACGCCTACGAGCAGTACTTC	CASSLGGYAYEQYF
TRBJ1-1	.	TRBV19	.	TGTGCCAGTAGTAGCGGACAGCGAAACACTGAAGCTTTCTTT	CASSSGQRNTEAFF
TRBJ2-2	.	TRBV4-3	.	TGCGCCAGCAGCCAAGAGATCCGGGGGACCGGGGAGCTGTTTTTT	CASSQEIRGTGELFF
TRBJ1-1	.	TRBV9	once	TGTGCCAGCACCCGGGGGGACACCAAGAACACTGAAGCTTTCTTT	CASTRGDTKNTEAFF
TRBJ2-5	.	TRBV18	.	TGTGCCAGCTCACCTAATCGAGAGACCCAGTACTTC	CASSPNRETQYF
TRBJ1-5	TRBD1	TRBV5-1	few	TGCGCCAGCAGCTTGGAAGGACAGGTTGATCAGCCCCAGCATTTT	CASSLEGQVDQPQHF
TRBJ1-1	.	TRBV6-5	.	TGTGCCAGTCACGCGGAGGAAGCTTTCTTT	CASHAEEAFF